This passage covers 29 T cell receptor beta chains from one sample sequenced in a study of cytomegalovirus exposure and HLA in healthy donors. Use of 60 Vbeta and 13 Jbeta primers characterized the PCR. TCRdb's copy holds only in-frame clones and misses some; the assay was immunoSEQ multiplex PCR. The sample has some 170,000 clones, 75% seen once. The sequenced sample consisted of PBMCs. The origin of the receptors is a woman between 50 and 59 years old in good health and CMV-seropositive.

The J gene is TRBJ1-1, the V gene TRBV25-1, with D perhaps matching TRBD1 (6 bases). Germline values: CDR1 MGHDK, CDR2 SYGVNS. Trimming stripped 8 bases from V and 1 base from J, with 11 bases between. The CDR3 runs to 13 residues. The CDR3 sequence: CASFQDRNTEAFF. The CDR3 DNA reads TGTGCCAGCTTTCAGGACAGGAACACTGAAGCTTTCTTT.

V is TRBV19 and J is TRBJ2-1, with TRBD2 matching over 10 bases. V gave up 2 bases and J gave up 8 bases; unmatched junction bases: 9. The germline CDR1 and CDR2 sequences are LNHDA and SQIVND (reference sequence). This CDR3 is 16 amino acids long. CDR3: CASSIRAGGPTDEQFF. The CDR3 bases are TGTGCCAGTAGTATAAGAGCGGGGGGGCCGACAGATGAGCAGTTCTTC.

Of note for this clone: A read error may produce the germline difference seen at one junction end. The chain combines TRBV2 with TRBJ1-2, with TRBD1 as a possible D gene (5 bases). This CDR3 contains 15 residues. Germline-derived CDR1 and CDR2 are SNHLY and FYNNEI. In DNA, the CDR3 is TGTGCCAGCAGTGGAACCCGCGGGACTAACAATGGCTACACCTTC. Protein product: CASSGTRGTNNGYTF.

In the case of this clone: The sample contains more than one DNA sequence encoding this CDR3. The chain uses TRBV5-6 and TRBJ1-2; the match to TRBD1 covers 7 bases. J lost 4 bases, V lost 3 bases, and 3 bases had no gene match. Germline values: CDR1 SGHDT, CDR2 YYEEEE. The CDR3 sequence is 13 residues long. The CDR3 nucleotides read TGTGCCAGCAGCTCAGGACAGGTCTATGGCTACACCTTC. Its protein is CASSSGQVYGYTF.

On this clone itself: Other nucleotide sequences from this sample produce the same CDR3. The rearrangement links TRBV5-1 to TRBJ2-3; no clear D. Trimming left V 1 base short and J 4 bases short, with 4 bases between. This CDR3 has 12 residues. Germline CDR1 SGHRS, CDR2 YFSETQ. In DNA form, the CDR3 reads TGCGCCAGCAGCTTGCGCGCAGATACGCAGTATTTT. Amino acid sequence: CASSLRADTQYF.

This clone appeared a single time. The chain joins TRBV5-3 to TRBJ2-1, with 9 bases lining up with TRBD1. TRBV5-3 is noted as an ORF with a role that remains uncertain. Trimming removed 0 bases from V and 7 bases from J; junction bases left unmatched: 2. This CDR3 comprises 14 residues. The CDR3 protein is CARSLAGQGNEQFF. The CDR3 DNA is TGTGCCAGAAGCTTGGCGGGACAGGGTAATGAGCAGTTCTTC.

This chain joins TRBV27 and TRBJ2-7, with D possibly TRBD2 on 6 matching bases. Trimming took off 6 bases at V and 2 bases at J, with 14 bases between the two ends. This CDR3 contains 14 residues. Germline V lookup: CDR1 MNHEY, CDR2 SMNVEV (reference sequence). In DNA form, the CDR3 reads TGTGCCAGCAGACCAGCGGGTCCCCCCTACGAGCAGTACTTC. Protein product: CASRPAGPPYEQYF.

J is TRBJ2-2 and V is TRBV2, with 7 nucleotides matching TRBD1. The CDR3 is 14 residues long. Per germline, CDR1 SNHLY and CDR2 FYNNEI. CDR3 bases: TGTGCAACCAAGGGGGCCAGGGGAGCCGGGGAGCTGTTTTTT. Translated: CATKGARGAGELFF.

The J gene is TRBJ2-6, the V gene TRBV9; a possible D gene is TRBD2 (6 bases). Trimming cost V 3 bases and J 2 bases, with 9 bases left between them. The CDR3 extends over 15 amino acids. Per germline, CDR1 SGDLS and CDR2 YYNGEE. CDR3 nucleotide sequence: TGTGCCAGCAGCGGATGGGAGGCTGGGGCCAACGTCCTGACTTTC. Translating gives CASSGWEAGANVLTF.

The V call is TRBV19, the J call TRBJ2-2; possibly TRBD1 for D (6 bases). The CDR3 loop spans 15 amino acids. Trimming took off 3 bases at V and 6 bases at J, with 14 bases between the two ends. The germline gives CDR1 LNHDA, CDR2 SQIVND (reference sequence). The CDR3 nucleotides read TGTGCCAGTAGTATCCAGGCAGGGGCGGCCGGGGAGCTGTTTTTT. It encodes CASSIQAGAAGELFF.

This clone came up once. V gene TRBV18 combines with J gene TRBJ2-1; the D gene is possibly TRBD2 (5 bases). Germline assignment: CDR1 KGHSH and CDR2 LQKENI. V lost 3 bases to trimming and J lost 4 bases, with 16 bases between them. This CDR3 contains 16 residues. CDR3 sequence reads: CASSPATWTGYNEQFF. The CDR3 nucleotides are TGTGCCAGCTCACCTGCGACTTGGACTGGATACAATGAGCAGTTCTTC.

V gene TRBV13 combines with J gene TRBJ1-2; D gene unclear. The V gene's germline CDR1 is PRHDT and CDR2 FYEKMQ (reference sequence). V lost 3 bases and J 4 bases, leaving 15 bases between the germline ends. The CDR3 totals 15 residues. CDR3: CASSLGMKSGYGYTF. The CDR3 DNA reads TGTGCCAGCAGCTTGGGTATGAAGAGCGGCTATGGCTACACCTTC.

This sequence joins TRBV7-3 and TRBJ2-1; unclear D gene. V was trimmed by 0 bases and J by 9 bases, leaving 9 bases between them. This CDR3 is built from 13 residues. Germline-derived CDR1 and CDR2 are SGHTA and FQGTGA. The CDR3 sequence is CASSLTGVGEQFF. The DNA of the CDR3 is TGTGCCAGCAGCTTAACGGGCGTTGGTGAGCAGTTCTTC.

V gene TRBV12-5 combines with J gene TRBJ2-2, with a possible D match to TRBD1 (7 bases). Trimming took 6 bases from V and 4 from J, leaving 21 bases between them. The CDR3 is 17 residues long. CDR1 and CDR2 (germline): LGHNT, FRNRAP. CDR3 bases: TGTGCTAGTGGCCCAACAGGGGCCAACGGGGGCACCGGGGAGCTGTTTTTT. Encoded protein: CASGPTGANGGTGELFF. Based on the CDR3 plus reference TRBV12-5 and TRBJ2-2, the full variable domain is DARVTQTPRHKVTEMGQEVTMRCQPILGHNTVFWYRQTMMQGLELLAYFRNRAPLDDSGMPKDRFSAEMPDATLATLKIQPSEPRDSAVYFCASGPTGANGGTGELFFGEGSRLTVL.

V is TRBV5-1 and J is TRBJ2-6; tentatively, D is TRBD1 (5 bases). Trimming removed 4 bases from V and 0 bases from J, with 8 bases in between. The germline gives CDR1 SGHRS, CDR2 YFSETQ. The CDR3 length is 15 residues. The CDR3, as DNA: TGCGCCAGCAGCCCGACAGCCTCTGGGGCCAACGTCCTGACTTTC. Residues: CASSPTASGANVLTF.

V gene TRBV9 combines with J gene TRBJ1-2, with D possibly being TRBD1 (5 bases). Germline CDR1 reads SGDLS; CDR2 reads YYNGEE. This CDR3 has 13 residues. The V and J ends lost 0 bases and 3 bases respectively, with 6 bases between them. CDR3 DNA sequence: TGTGCCAGCAGCGTAGGACAGCACTATGGCTACACCTTC. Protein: CASSVGQHYGYTF.

In nucleotides, the CDR3 is TGTGCCAGCCGCGACTACACAGATACGCAGTATTTT. Translated: CASRDYTDTQYF. The chain links TRBV9 to TRBJ2-3, with a tentative D call TRBD2 (5 bases). The CDR3 is made up of 12 amino acids. Deletions cut 7 bases from V and 2 bases from J, with 8 bases between. The germline V gene encodes CDR1 SGDLS and CDR2 YYNGEE.

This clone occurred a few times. The CDR3: CSAETSPKNIQYF. In DNA, the CDR3 is TGCAGCGCCGAGACTAGTCCCAAAAACATTCAGTACTTC. The chain joins TRBV29-1 to TRBJ2-4, with D maybe TRBD2 (6 bases). The CDR3 extends over 13 amino acids. Deletions cut 7 bases from V and 2 bases from J, with 12 bases between. The germline gives CDR1 SQVTM, CDR2 ANQGSEA.

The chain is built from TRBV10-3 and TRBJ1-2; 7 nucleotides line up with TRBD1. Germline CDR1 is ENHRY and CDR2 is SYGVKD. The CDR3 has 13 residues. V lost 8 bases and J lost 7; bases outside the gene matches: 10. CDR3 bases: TGTGCCATCCTCCGACAGGGTTCAGGTGGCTACACCTTC. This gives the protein CAILRQGSGGYTF.

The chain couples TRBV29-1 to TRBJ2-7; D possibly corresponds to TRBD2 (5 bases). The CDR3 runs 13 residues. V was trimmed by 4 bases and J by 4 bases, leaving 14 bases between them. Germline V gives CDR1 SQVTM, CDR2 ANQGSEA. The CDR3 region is CSVGKGAVYEQYF. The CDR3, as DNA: TGCAGCGTTGGAAAAGGAGCGGTGTACGAGCAGTACTTC.

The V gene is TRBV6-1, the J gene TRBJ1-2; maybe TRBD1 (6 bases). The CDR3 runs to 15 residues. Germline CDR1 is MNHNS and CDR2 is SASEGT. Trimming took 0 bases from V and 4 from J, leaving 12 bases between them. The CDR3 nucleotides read TGTGCCAGCAGTGAAGCCCGGGGGGCGTCCTATGGCTACACCTTC. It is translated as CASSEARGASYGYTF.

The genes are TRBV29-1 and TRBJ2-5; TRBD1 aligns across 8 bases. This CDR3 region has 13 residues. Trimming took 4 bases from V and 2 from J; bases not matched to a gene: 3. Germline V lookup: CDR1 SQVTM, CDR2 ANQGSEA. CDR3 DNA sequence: TGCAGCGTTGCGGGACAGGCTCAAGAGACCCAGTACTTC. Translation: CSVAGQAQETQYF.

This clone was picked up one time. The CDR3 bases are TGTGCCAGCAGTTTCCTCGGAGCTCGGTCTAATTCACCCCTCCACTTT. Translated, it gives CASSFLGARSNSPLHF. V and J are TRBV2 and TRBJ1-6; no firm D call. Trimming removed 5 bases from V and 6 bases from J, with 17 bases in between. The CDR3 covers 16 residues. The germline gives CDR1 SNHLY, CDR2 FYNNEI.

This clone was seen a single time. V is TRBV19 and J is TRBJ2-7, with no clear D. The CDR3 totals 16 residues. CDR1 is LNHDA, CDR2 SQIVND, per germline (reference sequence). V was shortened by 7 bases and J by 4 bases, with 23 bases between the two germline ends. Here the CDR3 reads CASTQTGEEVPYEQYF. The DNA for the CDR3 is TGTGCCAGTACCCAAACGGGTGAAGAAGTGCCTTACGAGCAGTACTTC. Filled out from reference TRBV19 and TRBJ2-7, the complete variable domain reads DGGITQSPKYLFRKEGQNVTLSCEQNLNHDAMYWYRQDPGQGLRLIYYSQIVNDFQKGDIAEGYSVSREKKESFPLTVTSAQKNPTAFYLCASTQTGEEVPYEQYFGPGTRLTVT.

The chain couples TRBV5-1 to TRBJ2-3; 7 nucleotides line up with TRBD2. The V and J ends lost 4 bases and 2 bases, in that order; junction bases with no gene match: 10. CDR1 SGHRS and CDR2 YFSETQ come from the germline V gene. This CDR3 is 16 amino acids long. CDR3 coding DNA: TGCGCCAGCAGCCTATTGCTGCGGGGGTCCACAGATACGCAGTATTTT. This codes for CASSLLLRGSTDTQYF.

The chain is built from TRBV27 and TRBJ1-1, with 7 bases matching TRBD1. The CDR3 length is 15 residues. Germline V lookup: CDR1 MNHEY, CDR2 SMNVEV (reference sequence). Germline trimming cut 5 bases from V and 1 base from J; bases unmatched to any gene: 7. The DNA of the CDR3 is TGTGCCAGCAGTCTCCGGACAGGTTCGAACACTGAAGCTTTCTTT. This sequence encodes CASSLRTGSNTEAFF.

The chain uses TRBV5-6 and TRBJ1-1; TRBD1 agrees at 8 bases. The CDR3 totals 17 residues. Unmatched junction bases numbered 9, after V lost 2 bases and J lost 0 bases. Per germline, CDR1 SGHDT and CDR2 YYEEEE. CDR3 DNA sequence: TGTGCCAGCAGCTTTCAAACAGGGGGTCCGATGAACACTGAAGCTTTCTTT. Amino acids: CASSFQTGGPMNTEAFF.

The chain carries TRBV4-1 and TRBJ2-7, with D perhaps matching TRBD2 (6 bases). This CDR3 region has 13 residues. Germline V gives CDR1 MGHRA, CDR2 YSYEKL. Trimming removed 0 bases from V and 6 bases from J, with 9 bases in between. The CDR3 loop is CASSQDRGTEQYF. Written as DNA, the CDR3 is TGCGCCAGCAGCCAAGATCGGGGGACCGAGCAGTACTTC.

This chain's CDR3 is CSALQGDTQYF. The CDR3 nucleotides are TGCAGTGCTCTCCAGGGAGATACGCAGTATTTT. This rearrangement joins TRBV20-1 to TRBJ2-3; a weak D match, TRBD1 (5 bases). Looked up from germline, CDR1 is DFQATT and CDR2 is SNEGSKA (reference sequence). Trimming pared 5 bases from V and 5 bases from J, leaving 8 bases between. The CDR3 length is 11 residues.